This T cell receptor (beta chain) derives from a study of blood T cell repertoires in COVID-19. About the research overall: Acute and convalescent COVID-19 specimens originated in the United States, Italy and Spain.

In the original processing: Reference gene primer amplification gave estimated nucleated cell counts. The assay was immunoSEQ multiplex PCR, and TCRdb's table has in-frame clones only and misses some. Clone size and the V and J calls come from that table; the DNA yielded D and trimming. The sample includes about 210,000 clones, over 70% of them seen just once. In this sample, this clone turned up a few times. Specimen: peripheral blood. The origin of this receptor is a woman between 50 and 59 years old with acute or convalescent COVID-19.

CDR3 in DNA: TGTGCCTGGAGAGGGGAAGAGACCCAGTACTTC. This gives the protein CAWRGEETQYF. The chain has TRBV30 and TRBJ2-5, with D possibly matching TRBD1 (5 bases). This CDR3 comprises 11 residues. The germline gives CDR1 GTSNPN, CDR2 SVGIG (reference sequence). The V and J ends lost 3 bases and 3 bases respectively, with 5 bases between them. The entire variable domain, with the rest obtained from reference TRBV30 and TRBJ2-5, is as follows: SQTIHQWPATLVQPVGSPLSLECTVEGTSNPNLYWYRQAAGRGLQLLFYSVGIGQISSEVPQNLSASRPQDRQFILSSKKLLLSDSGFYLCAWRGEETQYFGPGTRLLVL.